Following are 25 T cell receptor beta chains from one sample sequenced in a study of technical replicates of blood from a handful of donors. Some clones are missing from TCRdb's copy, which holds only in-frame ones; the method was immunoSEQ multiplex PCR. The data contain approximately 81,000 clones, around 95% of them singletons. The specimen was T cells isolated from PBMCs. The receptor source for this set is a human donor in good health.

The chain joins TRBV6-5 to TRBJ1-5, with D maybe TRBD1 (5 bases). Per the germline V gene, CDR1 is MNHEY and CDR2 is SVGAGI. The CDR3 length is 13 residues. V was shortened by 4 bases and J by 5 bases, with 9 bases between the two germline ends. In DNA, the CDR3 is TGTGCCAGCAGTTGGGGCTATGATCAGCCCCAGCATTTT. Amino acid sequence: CASSWGYDQPQHF.

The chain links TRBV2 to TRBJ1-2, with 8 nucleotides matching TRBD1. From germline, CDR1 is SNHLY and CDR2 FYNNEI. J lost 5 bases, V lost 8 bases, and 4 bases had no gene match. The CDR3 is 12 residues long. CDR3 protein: CASGDRLYGYTF. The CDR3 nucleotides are TGTGCCAGCGGGGACAGGCTTTATGGCTACACCTTC.

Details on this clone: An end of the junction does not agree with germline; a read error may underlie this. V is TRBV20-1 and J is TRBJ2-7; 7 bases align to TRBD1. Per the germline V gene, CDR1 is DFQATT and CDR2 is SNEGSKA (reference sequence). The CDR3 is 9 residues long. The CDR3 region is CSADRAPNF. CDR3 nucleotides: TGCAGTGCTGACAGGGCCCCCAACTTC.

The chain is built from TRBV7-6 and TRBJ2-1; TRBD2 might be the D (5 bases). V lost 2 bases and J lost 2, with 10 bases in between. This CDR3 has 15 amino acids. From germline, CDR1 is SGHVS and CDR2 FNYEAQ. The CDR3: CASSLSGNPYNEQFF. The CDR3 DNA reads TGTGCCAGCAGCTTATCCGGGAATCCCTACAATGAGCAGTTCTTC.

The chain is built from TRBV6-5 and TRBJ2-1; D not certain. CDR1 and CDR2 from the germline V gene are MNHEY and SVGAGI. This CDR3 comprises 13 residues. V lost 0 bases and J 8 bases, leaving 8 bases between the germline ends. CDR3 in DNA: TGTGCCAGCAGTTACTCTACGGTTCATGAGCAGTTCTTC. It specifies CASSYSTVHEQFF.

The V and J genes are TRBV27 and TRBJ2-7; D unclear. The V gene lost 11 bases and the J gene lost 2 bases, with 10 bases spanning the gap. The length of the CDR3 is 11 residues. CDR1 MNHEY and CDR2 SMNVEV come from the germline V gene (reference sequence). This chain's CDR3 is CASQSTYEQYF. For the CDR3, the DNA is TGTGCCTCCCAGTCCACCTACGAGCAGTACTTC.

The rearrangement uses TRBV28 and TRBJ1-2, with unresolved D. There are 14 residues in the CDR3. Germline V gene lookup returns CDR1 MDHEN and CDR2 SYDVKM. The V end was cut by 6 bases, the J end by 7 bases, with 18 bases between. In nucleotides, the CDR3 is TGTGCCAGCAGACTGGCACTCCAATCTAGTGGCTACACCTTC. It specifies CASRLALQSSGYTF.

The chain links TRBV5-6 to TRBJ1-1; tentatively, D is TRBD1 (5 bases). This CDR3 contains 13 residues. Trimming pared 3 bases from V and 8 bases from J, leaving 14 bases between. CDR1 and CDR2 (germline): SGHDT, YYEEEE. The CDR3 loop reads CASSSQGLHEAFF. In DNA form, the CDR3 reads TGTGCCAGCAGCTCCCAGGGCCTGCACGAAGCTTTCTTT. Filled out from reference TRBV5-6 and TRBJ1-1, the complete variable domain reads DAGVTQSPTHLIKTRGQQVTLRCSPKSGHDTVSWYQQALGQGPQFIFQYYEEEERQRGNFPDRFSGHQFPNYSSELNVNALLLGDSALYLCASSSQGLHEAFFGQGTRLTVV.

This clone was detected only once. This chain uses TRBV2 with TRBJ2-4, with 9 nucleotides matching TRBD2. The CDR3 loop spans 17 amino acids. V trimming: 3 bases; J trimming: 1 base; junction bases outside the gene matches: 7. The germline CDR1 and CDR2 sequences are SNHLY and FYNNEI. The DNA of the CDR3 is TGTGCCAGCAGTGAGGAGGCGGGGGGGTTGGCCAAAAACATTCAGTACTTC. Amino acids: CASSEEAGGLAKNIQYF.

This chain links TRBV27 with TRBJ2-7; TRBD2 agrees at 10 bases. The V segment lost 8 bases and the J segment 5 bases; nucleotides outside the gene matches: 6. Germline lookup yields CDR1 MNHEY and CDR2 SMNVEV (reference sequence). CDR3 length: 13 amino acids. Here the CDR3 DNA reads TGTGCCAGCGGGGCTAGCGGGAGTAACGAGCAGTACTTC. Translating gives CASGASGSNEQYF.

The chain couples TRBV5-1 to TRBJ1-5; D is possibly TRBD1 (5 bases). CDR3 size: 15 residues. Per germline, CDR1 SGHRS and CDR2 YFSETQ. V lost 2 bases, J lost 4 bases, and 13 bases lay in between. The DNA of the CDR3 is TGCGCCAGCAGCTTTACAGGCTTCCCGAATCAGCCCCAGCATTTT. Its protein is CASSFTGFPNQPQHF.

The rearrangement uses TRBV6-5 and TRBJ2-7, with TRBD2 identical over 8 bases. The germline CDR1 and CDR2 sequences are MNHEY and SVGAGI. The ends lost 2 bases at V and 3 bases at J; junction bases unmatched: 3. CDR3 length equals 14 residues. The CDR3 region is CASSYRGGYYEQYF. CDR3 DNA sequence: TGTGCCAGCAGTTACCGGGGGGGTTACTACGAGCAGTACTTC.

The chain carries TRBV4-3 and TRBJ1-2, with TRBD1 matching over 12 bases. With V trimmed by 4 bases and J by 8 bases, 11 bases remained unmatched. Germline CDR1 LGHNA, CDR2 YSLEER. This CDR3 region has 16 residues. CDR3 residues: CASSLRPGTGGEGYTF. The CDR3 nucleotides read TGCGCCAGCAGCCTTCGTCCCGGGACAGGGGGCGAAGGCTACACCTTC.

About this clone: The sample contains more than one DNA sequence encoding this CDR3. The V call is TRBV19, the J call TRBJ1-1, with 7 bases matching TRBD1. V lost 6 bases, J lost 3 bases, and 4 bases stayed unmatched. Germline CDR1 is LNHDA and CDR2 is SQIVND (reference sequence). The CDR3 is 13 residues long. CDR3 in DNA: TGTGCCAGTAGCTCTACAGGGGACACTGAAGCTTTCTTT. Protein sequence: CASSSTGDTEAFF.

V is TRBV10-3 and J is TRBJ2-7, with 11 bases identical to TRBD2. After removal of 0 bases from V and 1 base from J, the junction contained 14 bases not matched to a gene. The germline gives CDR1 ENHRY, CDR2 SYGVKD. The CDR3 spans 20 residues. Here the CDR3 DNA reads TGTGCCATCAGTGAGTCTACAGGGGCTACTACTAGCGGGAGATCCTACGAGCAGTACTTC. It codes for CAISESTGATTSGRSYEQYF.

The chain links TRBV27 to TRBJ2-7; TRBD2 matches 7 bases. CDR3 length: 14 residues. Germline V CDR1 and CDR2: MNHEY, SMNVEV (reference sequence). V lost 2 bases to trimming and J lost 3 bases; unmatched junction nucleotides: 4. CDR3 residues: CASSLLAGVYEQYF. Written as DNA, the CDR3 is TGTGCCAGCAGTTTACTGGCGGGAGTCTACGAGCAGTACTTC.

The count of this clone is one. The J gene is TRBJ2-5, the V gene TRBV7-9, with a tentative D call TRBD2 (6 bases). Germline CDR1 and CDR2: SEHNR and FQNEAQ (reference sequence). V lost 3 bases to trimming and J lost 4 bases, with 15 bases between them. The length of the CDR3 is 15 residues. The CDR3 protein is CASSFGLAIGETQYF. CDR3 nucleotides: TGTGCCAGCAGCTTCGGTCTAGCGATTGGAGAGACCCAGTACTTC.

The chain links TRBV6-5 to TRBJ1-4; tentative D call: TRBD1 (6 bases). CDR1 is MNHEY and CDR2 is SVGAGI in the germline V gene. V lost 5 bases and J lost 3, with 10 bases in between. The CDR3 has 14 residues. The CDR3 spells CASSPGAANEKLFF. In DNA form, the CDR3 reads TGTGCCAGCAGTCCAGGGGCAGCTAATGAAAAACTGTTTTTT.

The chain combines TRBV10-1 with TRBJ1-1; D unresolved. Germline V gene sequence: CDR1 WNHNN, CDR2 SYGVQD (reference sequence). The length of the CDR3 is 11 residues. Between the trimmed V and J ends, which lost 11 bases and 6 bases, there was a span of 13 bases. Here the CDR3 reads CARETSPEAFF. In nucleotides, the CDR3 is TGCGCCCGGGAGACGAGCCCTGAAGCTTTCTTT.

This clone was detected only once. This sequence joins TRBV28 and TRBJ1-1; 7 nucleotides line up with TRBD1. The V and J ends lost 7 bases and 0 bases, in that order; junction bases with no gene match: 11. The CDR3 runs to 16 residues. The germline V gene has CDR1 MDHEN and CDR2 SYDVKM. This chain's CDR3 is CASTRGGGALNTEAFF. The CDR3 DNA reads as TGTGCCAGCACCAGAGGAGGGGGCGCCCTGAACACTGAAGCTTTCTTT.

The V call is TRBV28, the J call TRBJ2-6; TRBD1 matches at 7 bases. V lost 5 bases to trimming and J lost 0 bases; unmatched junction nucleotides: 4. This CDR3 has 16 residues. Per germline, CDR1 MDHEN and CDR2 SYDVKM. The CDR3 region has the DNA TGTGCCAGCAGTCGGGACAGCCTCTCTGGGGCCAACGTCCTGACTTTC. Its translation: CASSRDSLSGANVLTF.

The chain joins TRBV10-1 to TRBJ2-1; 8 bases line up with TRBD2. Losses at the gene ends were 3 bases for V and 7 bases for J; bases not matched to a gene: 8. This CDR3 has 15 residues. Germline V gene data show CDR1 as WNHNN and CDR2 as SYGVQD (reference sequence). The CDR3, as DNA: TGCGCCAGCAGTGATGGTAGCGGGAATAGGAATGAGCAGTTCTTC. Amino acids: CASSDGSGNRNEQFF.

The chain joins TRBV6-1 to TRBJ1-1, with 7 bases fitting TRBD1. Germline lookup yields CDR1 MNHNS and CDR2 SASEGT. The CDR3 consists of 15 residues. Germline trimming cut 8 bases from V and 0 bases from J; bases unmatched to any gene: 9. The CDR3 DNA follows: TGTGCCAGCCGACCTGTAGGGACAGTGAACACTGAAGCTTTCTTT. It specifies CASRPVGTVNTEAFF.

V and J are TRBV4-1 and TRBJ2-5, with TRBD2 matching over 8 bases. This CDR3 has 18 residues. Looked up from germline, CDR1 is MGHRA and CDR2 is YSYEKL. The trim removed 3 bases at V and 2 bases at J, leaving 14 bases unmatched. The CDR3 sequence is CASSHPVETRGRQETQYF. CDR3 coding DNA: TGCGCCAGCAGCCACCCCGTGGAGACTCGCGGGAGGCAAGAGACCCAGTACTTC.

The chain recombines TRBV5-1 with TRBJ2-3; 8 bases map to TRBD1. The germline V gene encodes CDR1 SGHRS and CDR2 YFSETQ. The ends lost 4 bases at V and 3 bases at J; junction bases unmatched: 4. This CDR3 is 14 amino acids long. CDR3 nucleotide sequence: TGCGCCAGCAGCAATGACAGGGGTACAGATACGCAGTATTTT. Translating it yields CASSNDRGTDTQYF.